This is a list of T cell receptor beta chains from one sample in a study of radiotherapy plus CTLA-4 blockade in lung cancer. TCRdb's copy holds only in-frame clones and misses some; the assay was immunoSEQ multiplex PCR. Of almost 55,000 clones in the sample, 70% to 85% are singletons; the top ten hold 3.2%. The sample in question was peripheral blood, obtained from a patient treated with radiotherapy plus ipilimumab. Receptors originate from a human donor with non-small cell lung cancer who had a partial response to radiotherapy plus ipilimumab. Both conserved end residues are part of each CDR3. A D gene is named only where the DNA matches it firmly. The size of a clone is reported for some rows only, either as once, few or many, or as a class for expanded clones.

clone_size: NA
v_call: TRBV2
d_call: TRBD2
j_call: TRBJ2-3
cdr3_aa: CASRGLAGGPSDTQYF
cdr3_nt: TGTGCCAGCCGAGGACTAGCGGGGGGGCCAAGTGATACGCAGTATTTT

clone_size: NA
v_call: TRBV7-9
d_call: TRBD2
j_call: TRBJ2-1
cdr3_aa: CASSLVGGSGGFDEQFF
cdr3_nt: TGTGCCAGCAGCTTGGTCGGCGGGAGCGGGGGGTTCGATGAGCAGTTCTTC

clone_size: once
v_call: TRBV15
d_call: TRBD1
j_call: TRBJ1-4
cdr3_aa: CATSRIRQGLTNEKLFF
cdr3_nt: TGTGCCACCAGCAGAATACGACAGGGGTTGACTAATGAAAAACTGTTTTTT

clone_size: NA
v_call: TRBV19
d_call: NA
j_call: TRBJ2-5
cdr3_aa: CASSIDGYRGTQYF
cdr3_nt: TGTGCCAGTAGTATAGATGGGTACCGGGGAACCCAGTACTTC

clone_size: once
v_call: TRBV11-3
d_call: TRBD1
j_call: TRBJ2-7
cdr3_aa: CASSSRQGSNEQYF
cdr3_nt: TGTGCCAGCAGCTCAAGACAGGGCAGCAACGAGCAGTACTTC

clone_size: few
v_call: TRBV5-6
d_call: NA
j_call: TRBJ1-1
cdr3_aa: CASSTSDTGTEAFF
cdr3_nt: TGTGCCAGCAGCACCTCGGACACCGGCACTGAAGCTTTCTTT

clone_size: NA
v_call: TRBV19
d_call: TRBD1
j_call: TRBJ1-1
cdr3_aa: CASSPTGGARRTEAFF
cdr3_nt: TGTGCCAGTAGTCCAACAGGGGGCGCACGGAGAACTGAAGCTTTCTTT

clone_size: NA
v_call: TRBV5-4
d_call: NA
j_call: TRBJ2-7
cdr3_aa: CASSLGNRGEQYF
cdr3_nt: TGTGCCAGCAGCCTGGGGAACCGAGGCGAGCAGTACTTC

clone_size: NA
v_call: TRBV18
d_call: NA
j_call: TRBJ2-1
cdr3_aa: CASSTSNEQFF
cdr3_nt: TGTGCCAGCTCAACTAGCAATGAGCAGTTCTTC

clone_size: NA
v_call: TRBV29-1
d_call: TRBD2
j_call: TRBJ2-3
cdr3_aa: CSALAGGLPTDTQYF
cdr3_nt: TGCAGCGCGCTAGCGGGGGGGTTGCCCACAGATACGCAGTATTTT

clone_size: few
v_call: TRBV4-3
d_call: NA
j_call: TRBJ1-6
cdr3_aa: CASSQDDRHSYNSPLHF
cdr3_nt: TGCGCCAGCAGCCAAGATGACAGACACTCCTATAATTCACCCCTCCACTTT

clone_size: NA
v_call: TRBV5-1
d_call: TRBD1
j_call: TRBJ2-1
cdr3_aa: CASSAGTGGNEQFF
cdr3_nt: TGCGCCAGCAGCGCCGGGACAGGCGGGAATGAGCAGTTCTTC

clone_size: NA
v_call: TRBV11-3
d_call: NA
j_call: TRBJ2-7
cdr3_aa: CASSLEVGSEQYF
cdr3_nt: TGTGCCAGCAGCTTAGAGGTTGGGAGCGAGCAGTACTTC